This T cell receptor (beta chain) is from a study of CD8 T cells in Susac syndrome. Broader study findings: By the study's own acknowledgment, its TCR sequencing and HLA analysis included relatively few individuals.

Details on this clonotype: Its target is unknown.

The study sequenced TCR beta in blood CD8+ and CD4+ T cells. TEMRA cells were FACS-enriched and CD8+ and CD4+ T cells negatively isolated. An input of about 0.5 to 1 ug of RNA was subjected to reverse transcription using random hexamers. Amplification of TCR beta CDR3 spanned 54 Vbeta and 13 Jbeta via immunoSEQ multiplex PCR. One entry per CDR3 protein results from TCRdb running MiXCR on the immunoSEQ multiplex PCR reads. The sample includes about 150,000 distinct CDR3 sequences, 90% to 95% of them seen just once. The sequence derives from a human donor in good health. Sequencing input: CD4+ T cells from PBMCs.

The CDR3 region is CASSRGQGVFLYEQYF. CDR3 coding DNA: TGTGCCAGCAGCCGGGGACAGGGGGTTTTCCTTTACGAGCAGTACTTC. The V and J genes are TRBV7-8 and TRBJ2-7; 11 positions agree with TRBD1. CDR3 size: 16 residues. CDR1 and CDR2 (germline): SGHVS, FQNEAQ. V was pared by 5 bases and J by 4 bases, with 10 bases of the junction left unmatched.